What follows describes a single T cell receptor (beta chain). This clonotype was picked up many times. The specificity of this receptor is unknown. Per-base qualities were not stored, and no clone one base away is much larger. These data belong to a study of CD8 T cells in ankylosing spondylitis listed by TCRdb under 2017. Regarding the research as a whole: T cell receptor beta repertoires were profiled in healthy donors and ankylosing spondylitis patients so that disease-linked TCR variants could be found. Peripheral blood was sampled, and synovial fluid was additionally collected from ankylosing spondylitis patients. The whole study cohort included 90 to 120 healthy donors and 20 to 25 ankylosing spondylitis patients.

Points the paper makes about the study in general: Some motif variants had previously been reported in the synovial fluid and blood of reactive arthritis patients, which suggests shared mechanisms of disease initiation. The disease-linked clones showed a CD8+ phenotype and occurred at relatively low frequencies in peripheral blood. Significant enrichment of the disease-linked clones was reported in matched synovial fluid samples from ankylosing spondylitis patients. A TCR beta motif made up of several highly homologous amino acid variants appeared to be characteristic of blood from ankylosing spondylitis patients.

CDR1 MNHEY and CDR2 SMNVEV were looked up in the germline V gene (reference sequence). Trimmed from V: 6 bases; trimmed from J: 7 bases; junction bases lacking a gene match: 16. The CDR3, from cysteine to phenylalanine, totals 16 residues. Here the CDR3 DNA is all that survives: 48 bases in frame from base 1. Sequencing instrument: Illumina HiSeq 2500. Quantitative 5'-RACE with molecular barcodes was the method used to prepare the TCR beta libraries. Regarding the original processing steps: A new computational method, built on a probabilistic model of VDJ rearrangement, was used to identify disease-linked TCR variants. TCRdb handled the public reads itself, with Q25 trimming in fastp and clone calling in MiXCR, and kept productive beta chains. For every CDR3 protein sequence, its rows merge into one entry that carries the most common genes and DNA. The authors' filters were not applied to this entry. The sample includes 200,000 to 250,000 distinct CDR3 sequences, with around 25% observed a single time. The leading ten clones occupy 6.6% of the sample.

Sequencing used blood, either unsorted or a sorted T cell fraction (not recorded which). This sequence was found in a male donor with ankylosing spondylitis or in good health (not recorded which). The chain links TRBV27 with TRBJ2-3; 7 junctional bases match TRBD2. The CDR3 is CASRHQTSPPGNTQYF. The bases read TGTGCCAGCAGGCATCAGACTAGCCCCCCTGGGAATACGCAGTATTTT.